These 10 T cell receptor beta chains were all obtained from the same sample, sequenced in a study of shared clonotypes between healthy human individuals. The protocol was immunoSEQ multiplex PCR, while the TCRdb copy is restricted to in-frame clones and leaves out a portion. The data contain some 660,000 clones, roughly 72% of them singletons. The sequenced sample was memory CD4+ T cells sorted from blood. The sample's subset: CD45RA-negative fraction. These receptors came from a woman in her twenties or thirties in good health.

In its sample, this clone was seen once. This sequence joins TRBV6-1 and TRBJ1-5; no firm D call. Trimming shortened V by 7 bases and J by 1 base, and 8 bases separated the two germline ends. This CDR3 has 13 residues. Per germline, CDR1 MNHNS and CDR2 SASEGT. In DNA form, the CDR3 reads TGTGCCAGCATGAAAGTCAGCAATCAGCCCCAGCATTTT. Amino acid sequence: CASMKVSNQPQHF.

For this clone: Mismatch with germline at one junction end may stem from a read error. The chain joins TRBV7-9 to TRBJ2-2; D may match TRBD1 or TRBD2 (5 bases each). Germline lookup yields CDR1 SEHNR and CDR2 FQNEAQ (reference sequence). The CDR3 loop spans 15 amino acids. The CDR3 sequence: CASPSGTKNAGELFF. The CDR3 DNA sequence: TGTGCCAGCCCCTCCGGGACCAAGAACGCCGGGGAGCTGTTTTTT. The full variable domain, in which reference TRBV7-9 and TRBJ2-2 provide the parts outside the CDR3, is DTGVSQNPRHKITKRGQNVTFRCDPISEHNRLYWYRQTLGQGPEFLTYFQNEAQLEKSRLLSDRFSAERPKGSFSTLEIQRTEQGDSAMYLCASPSGTKNAGELFFGEGSRLTVL.

V usage is TRBV15 and J usage is TRBJ2-2; D perhaps matches TRBD2 (6 bases). The V end lost 3 bases, the J end lost 5 bases, and 13 bases lay between the germline ends. The germline gives CDR1 LNHNV, CDR2 YYDKDF (reference sequence). There are 15 residues in the CDR3. The CDR3 DNA is TGTGCCACCAGCAGGGGTCGGGAGAGAACCGGGGAGCTGTTTTTT. It codes for CATSRGRERTGELFF.

The V gene is TRBV11-3, the J gene TRBJ1-1; D call uncertain. The germline V gene has CDR1 SGHNT and CDR2 YENEEA. The CDR3 sequence is 12 residues long. The V end was cut by 5 bases, the J end by 7 bases, with 11 bases between. The CDR3 nucleotides are TGTGCCAGCAGCACGATGAATAGTGAAGCTTTCTTT. Residues: CASSTMNSEAFF.

This clone was detected once. This chain uses TRBV2 with TRBJ2-5; no reliable D call. V dropped 2 bases and J dropped 2 bases, with 12 bases sitting between them. The length of the CDR3 is 15 residues. Looked up from germline, CDR1 is SNHLY and CDR2 is FYNNEI. In DNA, the CDR3 is TGTGCCAGCAGTGAAATGTTTTGGGCGCAAGAGACCCAGTACTTC. It encodes CASSEMFWAQETQYF.

The CDR3 sequence: CASSPGGTGGYEQYF. CDR3 DNA sequence: TGTGCCAGCAGCCCCGGAGGGACAGGGGGGTACGAGCAGTACTTC. This rearrangement joins TRBV14 to TRBJ2-7; 11 bases fit TRBD1. The CDR3 runs 15 residues. After removal of 4 bases from V and 4 bases from J, the junction contained 6 bases not matched to a gene. Germline CDR1 reads SGHDN; CDR2 reads FVKESK.

Here the CDR3 reads CASGGQPDTEAFF. The CDR3 DNA is TGTGCCAGCGGGGGACAGCCAGACACTGAAGCTTTCTTT. The chain uses TRBV2 and TRBJ1-1; 7 nucleotides agree with TRBD1. Germline assignment: CDR1 SNHLY and CDR2 FYNNEI. V shed 8 bases and J 3 bases; nucleotides not matched to a gene: 6. The length of the CDR3 is 13 residues.

This clone was found a few times. The chain has TRBV2 and TRBJ2-5, with D unclear. Germline assignment: CDR1 SNHLY and CDR2 FYNNEI. The CDR3 extends over 13 amino acids. Trimming cost V 8 bases and J 5 bases, with 15 bases left between them. CDR3 amino acids: CASRSYWKETQYF. In nucleotides, the CDR3 is TGTGCCAGCCGGTCTTATTGGAAGGAGACCCAGTACTTC.

CDR3 region: CASSRGGPGGPNEQFF. DNA for the CDR3: TGTGCCAGCAGCCGAGGGGGGCCGGGAGGGCCGAATGAGCAGTTCTTC. The chain has TRBV11-3 and TRBJ2-1, with 8 nucleotides matching TRBD2. V trimming: 5 bases; J trimming: 7 bases; junction bases outside the gene matches: 13. The germline CDR1 and CDR2 sequences are SGHNT and YENEEA. CDR3 size: 16 residues. Supplemented by reference TRBV11-3 and TRBJ2-1, the full variable domain reads EAGVVQSPRYKIIEKKQPVAFWCNPISGHNTLYWYLQNLGQGPELLIRYENEEAVDDSQLPKDRFSAERLKGVDSTLKIQPAELGDSAVYLCASSRGGPGGPNEQFFGPGTRLTVL.

This sequence joins TRBV11-2 and TRBJ2-7, with 12 bases aligning to TRBD2. The CDR3 consists of 14 residues. Unmatched junction bases numbered 6, after V lost 3 bases and J lost 9 bases. The germline V gene encodes CDR1 SGHAT and CDR2 FQNNGV. The CDR3 DNA reads TGTGCCAGCAGCTTCCGAACTAGCGGGAGGTCGCAGTACTTC. As protein: CASSFRTSGRSQYF.